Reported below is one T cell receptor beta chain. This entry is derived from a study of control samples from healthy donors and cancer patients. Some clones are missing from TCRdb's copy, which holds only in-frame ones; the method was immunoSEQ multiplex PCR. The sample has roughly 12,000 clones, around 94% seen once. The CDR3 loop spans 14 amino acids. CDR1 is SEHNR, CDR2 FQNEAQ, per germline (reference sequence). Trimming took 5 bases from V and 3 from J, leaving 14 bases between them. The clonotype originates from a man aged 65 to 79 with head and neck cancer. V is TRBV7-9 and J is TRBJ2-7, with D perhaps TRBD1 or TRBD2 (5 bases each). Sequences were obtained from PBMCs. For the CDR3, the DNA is TGTGCCAGCAGCCAGGGATTCGGGAACTACGAGCAGTACTTC. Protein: CASSQGFGNYEQYF.